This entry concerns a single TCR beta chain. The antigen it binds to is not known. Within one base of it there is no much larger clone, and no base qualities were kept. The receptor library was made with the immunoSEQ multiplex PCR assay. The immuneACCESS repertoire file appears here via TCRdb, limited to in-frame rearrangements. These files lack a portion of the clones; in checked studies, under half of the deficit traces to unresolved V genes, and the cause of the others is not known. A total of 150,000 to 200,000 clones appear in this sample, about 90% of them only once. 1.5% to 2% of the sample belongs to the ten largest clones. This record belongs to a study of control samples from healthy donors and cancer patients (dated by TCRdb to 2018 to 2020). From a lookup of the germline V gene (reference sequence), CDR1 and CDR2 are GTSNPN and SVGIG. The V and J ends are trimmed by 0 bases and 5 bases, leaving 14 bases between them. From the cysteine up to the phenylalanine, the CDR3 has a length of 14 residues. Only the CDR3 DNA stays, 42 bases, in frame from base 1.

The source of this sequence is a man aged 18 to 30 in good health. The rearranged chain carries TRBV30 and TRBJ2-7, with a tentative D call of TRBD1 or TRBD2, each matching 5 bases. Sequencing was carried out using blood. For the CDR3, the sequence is CAWSVTRETDEQYF. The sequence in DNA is TGTGCCTGGAGTGTAACCAGGGAGACGGACGAGCAGTACTTC.